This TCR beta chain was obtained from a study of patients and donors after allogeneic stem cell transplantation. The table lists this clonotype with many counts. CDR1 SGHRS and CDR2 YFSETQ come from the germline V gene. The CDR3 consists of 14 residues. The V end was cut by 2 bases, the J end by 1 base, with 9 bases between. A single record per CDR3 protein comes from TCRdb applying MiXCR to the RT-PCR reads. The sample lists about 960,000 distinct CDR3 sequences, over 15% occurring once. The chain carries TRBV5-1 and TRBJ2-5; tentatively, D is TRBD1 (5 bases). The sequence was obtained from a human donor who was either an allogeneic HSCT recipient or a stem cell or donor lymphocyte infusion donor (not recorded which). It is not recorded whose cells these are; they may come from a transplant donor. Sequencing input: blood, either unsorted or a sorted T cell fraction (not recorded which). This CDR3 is CASSLVTAQETQYF. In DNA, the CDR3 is TGCGCCAGCAGCTTAGTGACAGCCCAAGAGACCCAGTACTTC.